Each of the 14 T cell receptor beta chains below was sequenced from the same sample in a study of CD4 and CD8 cells across lung adenocarcinoma regions (dated by TCRdb to the late 2010s). Library preparation employed PCR. Sequencing relied on a HiSeq X Ten. TCRdb handled the public reads itself, with Q25 trimming in fastp and clone calling in MiXCR, and kept productive beta chains. Rows are combined by CDR3 protein, so each entry shows the most common genes and DNA. For this sample the table gives fewer than 4,500 distinct CDR3 sequences, of which around 64% were detected only once. Approximately 18% of the sample goes to the ten largest clones. The specimen was CD8+ T cells from the margin of a lung tumor. The cell subset or site label on this specimen signifies: tumor margin region. The receptors here all came from a female donor with lung adenocarcinoma. The CD4 and CD8 labels of this study may be unreliable.

This sequence joins TRBV6-5 and TRBJ1-1; D not certain. The CDR3 is made up of 16 amino acids. Per the germline V gene, CDR1 is MNHEY and CDR2 is SVGAGI. V was cut by 2 bases and J by 8 bases, with 21 bases left in between. CDR3 DNA sequence: TGTGCCAGCAGTTACCCTCCATTCGCTAAACGGGCGGAAGCTTTCTTT. This codes for CASSYPPFAKRAEAFF.

This chain uses TRBV6-1 with TRBJ2-2; 11 bases align to TRBD2. Germline V CDR1 and CDR2: MNHNS, SASEGT. Unmatched junction bases numbered 11, after V lost 7 bases and J lost 7 bases. The CDR3 is 16 residues long. CDR3 sequence: CASNKILAGAGGELFF. CDR3 nucleotides: TGTGCCAGCAATAAAATACTAGCGGGGGCGGGCGGGGAGCTGTTTTTT.

The chain links TRBV7-2 to TRBJ2-3; D possibly corresponds to TRBD2 (6 bases). The CDR3 extends over 16 amino acids. Trimming shortened V by 4 bases and J by 0 bases, and 14 bases separated the two germline ends. Per germline, CDR1 SGHTA and CDR2 FQGNSA. The CDR3 spells CASSSSGLISTDTQYF. Here the CDR3 DNA reads TGTGCCAGCAGCTCCTCAGGACTAATTAGCACAGATACGCAGTATTTT.

This chain connects TRBV12-3 or TRBV12-4 to TRBJ2-3; 12 nucleotides agree with TRBD2. V was clipped by 0 bases and J by 6 bases; unmatched bases: 10. This CDR3 is built from 18 residues. CDR3 DNA sequence: TGTGCCAGCAGTTTAGCCCTGGGACTAGCGGGTTTGGCCGATACGCAGTATTTT. Translation: CASSLALGLAGLADTQYF.

The genes are TRBV6-1 and TRBJ2-4; 9 nucleotides match TRBD1. CDR1 and CDR2 (germline): MNHNS, SASEGT. The CDR3 covers 16 residues. V shed 1 base and J 8 bases; nucleotides not matched to a gene: 9. The CDR3 protein is CASSEVETGGRDIQYF. As DNA, the CDR3 is TGTGCCAGCAGTGAAGTGGAGACAGGGGGGAGAGACATTCAGTACTTC.

V and J are TRBV14 and TRBJ2-5; D is unclear. CDR3 length equals 13 residues. Looked up from germline, CDR1 is SGHDN and CDR2 is FVKESK. Trimming left V 0 bases short and J 5 bases short, with 7 bases between. The CDR3: CASSQDLAETQYF. CDR3 nucleotide sequence: TGTGCCAGCAGCCAAGATCTGGCGGAGACCCAGTACTTC.

This rearrangement joins TRBV11-3 to TRBJ2-1, with D uncertain. Per the germline V gene, CDR1 is SGHNT and CDR2 is YENEEA. CDR3 length: 13 residues. Trimming stripped 7 bases from V and 1 base from J, with 8 bases between. As DNA, the CDR3 is TGTGCCAGCACGGAGACGTCCTACAATGAGCAGTTCTTC. This codes for CASTETSYNEQFF.

This clonotype is large in the sample. This sequence joins TRBV6-1 and TRBJ2-1, with D maybe TRBD1 (5 bases). The CDR3 is 14 amino acids. V was cut by 2 bases and J by 5 bases, with 10 bases left in between. Looked up from germline, CDR1 is MNHNS and CDR2 is SASEGT. The chain's CDR3 is CASSELGPHNEQFF. CDR3 DNA: TGTGCCAGCAGTGAATTGGGGCCCCACAATGAGCAGTTCTTC.

This clonotype occurred once. The V and J genes are TRBV6-5 and TRBJ2-1; D possibly corresponds to TRBD1 (6 bases). The tail of the sequence fits TRBJ2-5 better, so the J call may be wrong. Germline CDR1 is MNHEY and CDR2 is SVGAGI. This CDR3 spans 14 amino acids. CDR3 coding DNA: TGTGCCAGCAGTTTTGACAGGCCCCCCTTGGCCCAGTACTTC. Amino acid sequence: CASSFDRPPLAQYF.

In this sample, this clonotype turned up once. The rearrangement joins TRBV4-1 to TRBJ2-3, with a weak D call TRBD2 (7 bases). The CDR3 is made up of 16 amino acids. Trimming removed 8 bases at V and 9 bases at J, with 27 bases between. Germline CDR1 is MGHRA and CDR2 is YSYEKL. The CDR3 here is CASGGSGGRGQETQYF. Here the CDR3 DNA reads TGCGCCAGCGGGGGGTCCGGGGGGCGGGGGCAAGAGACGCAGTATTTT.

This clonotype was picked up a small number of times. This chain links TRBV7-2 with TRBJ2-1; D may be TRBD2 (6 bases). From germline, CDR1 is SGHTA and CDR2 FQGNSA. With 7 bases removed from V and 3 bases from J, the gap between germline ends came to 16 bases. The CDR3 is 15 amino acids. DNA of the CDR3: TGTGCCAGCAAGCATCCCGGACTACGCTACAATGAGCAGTTCTTC. Translating gives CASKHPGLRYNEQFF.

The chain is built from TRBV6-1 and TRBJ1-5; 7 bases agree with TRBD1. The CDR3 length is 14 residues. Per germline, CDR1 MNHNS and CDR2 SASEGT. V lost 7 bases and J lost 8; bases outside the gene matches: 11. The CDR3 is CASTLTGLSEPQHF. The CDR3 DNA is TGTGCCAGCACTCTGACAGGGCTAAGTGAGCCCCAGCATTTT.

This clonotype has a handful of counts. The rearrangement joins TRBV6-1 to TRBJ2-1; TRBD2 aligns across 15 bases. The closer fit of TRBJ2-7 to the DNA end suggests the J call may be wrong. From germline, CDR1 is MNHNS and CDR2 SASEGT. This CDR3 is built from 18 residues. The CDR3 nucleotides read TGTGCCAGCAACGACCGCGGACTAGCGGGAGGGATCCCCTACGAGCAGTACTTC. Amino acid sequence: CASNDRGLAGGIPYEQYF.

In regard to this clonotype: This may be a read error, as it is one base from a much larger clone. Since the CDR3 does not end with the conserved phenylalanine or tryptophan, this likely comes from a read error. V usage is TRBV6-1 and J usage is TRBJ2-7; D gene ambiguous. The assigned J gene may be wrong: the sequence end matches TRBJ2-1 better. The CDR3 runs to 11 residues. CDR1 and CDR2 from the germline V gene are MNHNS and SASEGT. CDR3 region: CASRLYSEQFL. CDR3 nucleotide sequence: TGTGCCAGCAGACTTTATAGTGAGCAGTTCTTA.